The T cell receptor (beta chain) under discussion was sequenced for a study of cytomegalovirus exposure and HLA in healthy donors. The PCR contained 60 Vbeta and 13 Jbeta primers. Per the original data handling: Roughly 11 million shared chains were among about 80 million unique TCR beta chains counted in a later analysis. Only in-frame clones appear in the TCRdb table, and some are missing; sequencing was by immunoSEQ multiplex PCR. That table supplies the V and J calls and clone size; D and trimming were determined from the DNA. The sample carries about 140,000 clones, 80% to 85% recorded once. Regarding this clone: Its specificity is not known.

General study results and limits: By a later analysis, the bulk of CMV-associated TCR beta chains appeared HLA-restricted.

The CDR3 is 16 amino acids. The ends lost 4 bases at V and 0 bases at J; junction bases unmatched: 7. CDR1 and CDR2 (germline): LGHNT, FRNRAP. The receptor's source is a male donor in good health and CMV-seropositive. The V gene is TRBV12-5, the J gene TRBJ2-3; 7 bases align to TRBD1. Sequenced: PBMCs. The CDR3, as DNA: TGTGCTAGTGGTTCCATGACAGGGCCAAGCACAGATACGCAGTATTTT. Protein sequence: CASGSMTGPSTDTQYF.